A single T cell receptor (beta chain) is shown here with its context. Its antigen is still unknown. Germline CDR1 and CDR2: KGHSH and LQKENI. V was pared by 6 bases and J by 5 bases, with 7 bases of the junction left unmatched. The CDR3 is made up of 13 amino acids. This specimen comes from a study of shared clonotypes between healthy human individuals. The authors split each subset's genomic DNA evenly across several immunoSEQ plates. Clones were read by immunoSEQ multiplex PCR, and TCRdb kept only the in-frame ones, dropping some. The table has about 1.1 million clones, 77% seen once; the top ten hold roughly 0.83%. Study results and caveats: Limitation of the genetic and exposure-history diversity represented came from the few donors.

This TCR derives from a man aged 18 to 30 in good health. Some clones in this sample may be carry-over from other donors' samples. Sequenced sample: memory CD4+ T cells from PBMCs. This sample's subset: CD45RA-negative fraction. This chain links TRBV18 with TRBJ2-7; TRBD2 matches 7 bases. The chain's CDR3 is CASSAGLSDEQYF. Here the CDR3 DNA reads TGTGCCAGCTCGGCGGGACTATCTGACGAGCAGTACTTC.